The rows below give T cell receptor beta chains drawn from one sample of a study of shared clonotypes between healthy human individuals. The method was immunoSEQ multiplex PCR; TCRdb's version includes in-frame clones alone and lacks a portion of them. The sample includes around 1,900,000 clones, 90% to 95% of them seen just once. Sequenced sample: naive CD8+ T cells from PBMCs. The receptors here all came from a young man in good health. Some clones in this sample may be carry-over from other donors' samples. Each CDR3 is given with its conserved first and last residue. The order of the fields is J gene, V gene, clone size, D gene, CDR3 DNA, CDR3 protein. A D gene is named only where the DNA matches it firmly. Where a row states a size, it is once, few, many or the class of an expanded clone; other rows omit it.

TRBJ1-5 | TRBV7-9 | - | - | TGTGCCAGCAGCTTTGGACAAACAACCGAGCCCCAGCATTTT | CASSFGQTTEPQHF
TRBJ1-5 | TRBV19 | - | - | TGTGCCAGTAGTATAGAAGGGGGGTTGAGCAATCAGCCCCAGCATTTT | CASSIEGGLSNQPQHF
TRBJ2-2 | TRBV27 | - | - | TGTGCCAGCAGGGGGCCTGAGGGCGGGGAGCTGTTTTTT | CASRGPEGGELFF
TRBJ2-5 | TRBV7-9 | - | - | TGTGCCAGCAGCTTAGGGGTCTCACAAGAGACCCAGTACTTC | CASSLGVSQETQYF
TRBJ2-7 | TRBV7-8 | - | - | TGTGCCAGCAGCCCCCATATCTCGATGGAAAACGAGCAGTACTTC | CASSPHISMENEQYF
TRBJ2-7 | TRBV4-1 | - | - | TGCGCCAGCAGCCAAGAATCGGGCAGGGCTCTCTACGAGCAGTACTTC | CASSQESGRALYEQYF
TRBJ2-3 | TRBV7-9 | - | - | TGTGCCAGCAGCGACCTGGGGGGAAGGGGAGATACGCAGTATTTT | CASSDLGGRGDTQYF
TRBJ2-1 | TRBV5-1 | - | - | TGCGCCAGCAGCTTGGAGTTGAAGGATACTGAGCAGTTCTTC | CASSLELKDTEQFF
TRBJ2-1 | TRBV7-9 | - | - | TGTGCCAGCAGCTTCGCGGGTAGCCGGGGGGAGCAGTTCTTC | CASSFAGSRGEQFF
TRBJ2-7 | TRBV27 | - | TRBD2 | TGTGCCAGCAGTTCTACGATAGGGGAGGGTCTCTACGAGCAGTACTTC | CASSSTIGEGLYEQYF
TRBJ2-3 | TRBV28 | - | - | TGTGCCAGCAGTTTTGGGCGGGATGACTCAGATACGCAGTATTTT | CASSFGRDDSDTQYF
TRBJ2-6 | TRBV12-5 | - | - | TGTGCTAGTCTACACCTCTCTGGGGCCAACGTCCTGACTTTC | CASLHLSGANVLTF
TRBJ2-7 | TRBV4-1 | - | TRBD1 | TGCGCCAGCAGCCTTACACCAGGGGGTGACGAGCAGTACTTC | CASSLTPGGDEQYF
TRBJ2-2 | TRBV27 | - | TRBD1 | TGTGCCAGTTCGGACAGGATCAGGACCGGGGAGCTGTTTTTT | CASSDRIRTGELFF
TRBJ2-7 | TRBV19 | once | - | TGTGCCAGTAGTCCACGGGTCTCCAGCTACGAGCAGTACTTC | CASSPRVSSYEQYF
TRBJ1-2 | TRBV6-6 | - | - | TGTGCCAGCAGTTGGACAGTGATTGGCTATGGCTACACCTTC | CASSWTVIGYGYTF
TRBJ2-7 | TRBV5-4 | - | - | TGTGCCAGCAGCGAAACGGACCCGTACGAGCAGTACTTC | CASSETDPYEQYF
TRBJ2-5 | TRBV7-6 | - | TRBD2 | TGTGCCAGCAGCCCAGGGACTAGCGGGACCCAAGAGACCCAGTACTTC | CASSPGTSGTQETQYF
TRBJ2-3 | TRBV7-2 | - | - | TGTGCCAGCAGCTTAGCCCCAACACGACATACGCAGTATTTT | CASSLAPTRHTQYF
TRBJ1-1 | TRBV4-1 | - | TRBD1 | TGCGCCAGCAGCCTCCGGACAGGGACCCATGAAGCTTTCTTT | CASSLRTGTHEAFF
TRBJ1-3 | TRBV9 | - | - | TGTGCCAGCAGCGTTTGGGCCGGGGAAGCGGGAGGAAACACCATATATTTT | CASSVWAGEAGGNTIYF
TRBJ2-1 | TRBV9 | - | TRBD1 | TGTGCCAGCAGCGTAGGCCGTGGACAGGATGGCAATGAGCAGTTCTTC | CASSVGRGQDGNEQFF
TRBJ2-7 | TRBV7-9 | - | - | TGTGCCAGCAGCTTACTGGCGGGTATTGTCTCCTACGAGCAGTACTTC | CASSLLAGIVSYEQYF
TRBJ2-2 | TRBV9 | - | TRBD2 | TGTGCCAGCAGCGTTTTGGCGGGAGACCCCACCGGGGAGCTGTTTTTT | CASSVLAGDPTGELFF
TRBJ2-3 | TRBV5-4 | - | - | TGTGCCAGCAGCTTGGTCGCAGAGATGACAGATACGCAGTATTTT | CASSLVAEMTDTQYF
TRBJ1-1 | TRBV4-3 | - | - | TGCGCCAGCAGCCAACAAAACACACTAGAGAACACTGAAGCTTTCTTT | CASSQQNTLENTEAFF
TRBJ2-7 | TRBV6-5 | - | - | TGTGCCAGCAGTTTATGGAGCAGTTACGAGCAGTACTTC | CASSLWSSYEQYF
TRBJ2-7 | TRBV25-1 | - | TRBD2 | TGTGCCAGCAGTAGACTAGCGGGGGGGCGGGAGCAGTACTTC | CASSRLAGGREQYF
TRBJ2-7 | TRBV9 | - | TRBD2 | TGTGCCAGCAGCGTAGGCGGGAGAAGCCACGAGCAGTACTTC | CASSVGGRSHEQYF
TRBJ2-7 | TRBV27 | - | TRBD2 | TGTGCCAGCAGTTACTCTAGGGGTAGCGGGAGCTCCTACGAGCAGTACTTC | CASSYSRGSGSSYEQYF
TRBJ2-5 | TRBV21-1 | - | - | TGTGCGGCGGAAGGGGGCGGGGAGACCCAGTACTTC | CAAEGGGETQYF
TRBJ1-1 | TRBV9 | - | - | TGTGCCAGCAGCGTAGCCGATAACCTTCGGCAGTTTAGACTGAACACTGAAGCTTTCTTT | CASSVADNLRQFRLNTEAFF
TRBJ2-7 | TRBV19 | - | - | TGTGCCAGTTCCCTGGCAGGGCTGTCCTACGAGCAGTACTTC | CASSLAGLSYEQYF
TRBJ2-1 | TRBV9 | - | - | TGTGCCAGCAGTCCCACCCCGGACAATGAGCAGTTCTTC | CASSPTPDNEQFF
TRBJ2-1 | TRBV19 | once | TRBD2 | TGTGCCAGTAGTATTGGACTAGCGGAGGGCCCATACAATGAGCAGTTCTTC | CASSIGLAEGPYNEQFF
TRBJ2-7 | TRBV4-1 | - | - | TGCGCCAGCAGCCAGGCCTTGGGATACGAGCAGTACTTC | CASSQALGYEQYF
TRBJ2-7 | TRBV5-5 | - | - | TGTGCCTGCCGTGGAGGGTCCTACGAGCAGTACTTC | CACRGGSYEQYF
TRBJ2-1 | TRBV15 | once | TRBD1 | TGTGCCACCAGCGTGGACAGGGCTTACAATGAGCAGTTCTTC | CATSVDRAYNEQFF
TRBJ2-1 | TRBV28 | - | TRBD2 | TGTGCCAGCAGTTCTTCTCTAGCGGGAAGCTACAATGAGCAGTTCTTC | CASSSSLAGSYNEQFF
TRBJ2-1 | TRBV2 | - | TRBD2 | TGTGCCAGCAGTGATCGAAGCGGGAGCCGATACAATGAGCAGTTCTTC | CASSDRSGSRYNEQFF
TRBJ1-5 | TRBV11-2 | - | - | TGTGCCAGCAGCTTAGAACCAGGCACCCAACAGCATTTT | CASSLEPGTQQHF
TRBJ1-2 | TRBV7-9 | - | TRBD1 | TGTGCCAGCAGCCTACAGGGGGCGGGGAATGGCTACACCTTC | CASSLQGAGNGYTF
TRBJ1-4 | TRBV29-1 | - | - | TGCAGCGTTGTTGGGACCCAAGGTCTGAGGGAAAAACTGTTTTTT | CSVVGTQGLREKLFF